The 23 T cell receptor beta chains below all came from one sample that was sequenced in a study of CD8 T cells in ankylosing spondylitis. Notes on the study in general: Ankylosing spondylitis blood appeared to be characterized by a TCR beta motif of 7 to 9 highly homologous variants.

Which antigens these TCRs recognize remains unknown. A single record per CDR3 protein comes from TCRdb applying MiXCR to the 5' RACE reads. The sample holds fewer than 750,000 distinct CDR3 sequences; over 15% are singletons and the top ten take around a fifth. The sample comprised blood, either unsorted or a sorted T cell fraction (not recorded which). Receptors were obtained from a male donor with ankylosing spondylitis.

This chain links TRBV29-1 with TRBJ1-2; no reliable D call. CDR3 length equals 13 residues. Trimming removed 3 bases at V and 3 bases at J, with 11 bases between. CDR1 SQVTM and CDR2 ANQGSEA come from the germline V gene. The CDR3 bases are TGCAGCGTTGAGGACGGGTCCCACTATGGCTACACCTTC. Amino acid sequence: CSVEDGSHYGYTF.

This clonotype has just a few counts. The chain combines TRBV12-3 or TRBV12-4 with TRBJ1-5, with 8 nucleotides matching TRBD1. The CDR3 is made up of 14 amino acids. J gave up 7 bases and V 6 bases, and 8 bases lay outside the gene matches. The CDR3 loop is CASSSDRAFQPQHF. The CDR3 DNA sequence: TGTGCCAGCAGCTCGGACAGGGCATTCCAGCCCCAGCATTTT.

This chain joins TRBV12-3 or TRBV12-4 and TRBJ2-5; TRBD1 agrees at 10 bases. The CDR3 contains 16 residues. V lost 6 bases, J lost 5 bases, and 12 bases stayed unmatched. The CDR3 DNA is TGTGCCAGCAGCACCACCCCGACAGGGGGCAGGGAGACCCAGTACTTC. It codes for CASSTTPTGGRETQYF.

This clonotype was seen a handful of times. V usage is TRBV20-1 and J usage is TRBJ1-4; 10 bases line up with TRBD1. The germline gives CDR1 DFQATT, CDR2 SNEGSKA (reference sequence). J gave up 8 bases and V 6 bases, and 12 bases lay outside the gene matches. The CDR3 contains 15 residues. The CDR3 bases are TGCAGTGCCGACGATCGGACAGGGGGAGACGAAAAACTGTTTTTT. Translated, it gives CSADDRTGGDEKLFF.

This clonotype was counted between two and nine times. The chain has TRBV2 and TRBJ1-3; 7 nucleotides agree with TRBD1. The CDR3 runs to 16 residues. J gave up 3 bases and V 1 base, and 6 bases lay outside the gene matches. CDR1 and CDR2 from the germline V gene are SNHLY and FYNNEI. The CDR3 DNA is TGTGCCAGCAGTGAAGGCCGGACAGGACTTGGAAACACCATATATTTT. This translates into CASSEGRTGLGNTIYF.

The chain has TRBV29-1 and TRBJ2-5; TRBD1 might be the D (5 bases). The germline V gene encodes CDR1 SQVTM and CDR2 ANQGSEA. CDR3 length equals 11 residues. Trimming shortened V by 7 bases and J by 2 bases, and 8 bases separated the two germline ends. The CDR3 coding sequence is TGCAGCGCCCGACAGCAAGAGACCCAGTACTTC. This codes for CSARQQETQYF.

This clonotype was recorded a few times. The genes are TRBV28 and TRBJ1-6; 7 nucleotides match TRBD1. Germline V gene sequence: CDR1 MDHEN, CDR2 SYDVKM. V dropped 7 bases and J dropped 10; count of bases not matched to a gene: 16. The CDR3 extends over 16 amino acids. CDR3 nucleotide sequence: TGTGCCAGCACCCCTAGGGGGACAGCGAGGGTGTCACCCCTCCACTTT. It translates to CASTPRGTARVSPLHF.

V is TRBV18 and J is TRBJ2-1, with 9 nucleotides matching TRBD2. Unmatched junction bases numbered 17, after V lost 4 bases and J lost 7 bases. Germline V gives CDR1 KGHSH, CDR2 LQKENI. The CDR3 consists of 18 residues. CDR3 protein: CASSLLAGNLAPPNEQFF. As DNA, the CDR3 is TGTGCCAGCTCACTTCTAGCGGGGAACCTCGCACCCCCAAATGAGCAGTTCTTC. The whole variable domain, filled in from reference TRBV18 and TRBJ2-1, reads NAGVMQNPRHLVRRRGQEARLRCSPMKGHSHVYWYRQLPEEGLKFMVYLQKENIIDESGMPKERFSAEFPKEGPSILRIQQVVRGDSAAYFCASSLLAGNLAPPNEQFFGPGTRLTVL.

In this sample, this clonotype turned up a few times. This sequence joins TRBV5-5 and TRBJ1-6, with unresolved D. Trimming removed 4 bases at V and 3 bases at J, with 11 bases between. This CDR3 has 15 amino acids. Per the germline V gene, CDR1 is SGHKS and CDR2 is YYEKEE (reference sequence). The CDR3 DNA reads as TGTGCCAGCAGCCAGACCCCGAACTATAATTCACCCCTCCACTTT. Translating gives CASSQTPNYNSPLHF.

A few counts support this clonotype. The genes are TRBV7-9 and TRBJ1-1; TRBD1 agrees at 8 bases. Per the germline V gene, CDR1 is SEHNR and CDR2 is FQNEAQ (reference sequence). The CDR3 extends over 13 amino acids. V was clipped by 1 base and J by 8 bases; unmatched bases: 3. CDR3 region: CASSLGGQDEAFF. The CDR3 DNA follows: TGTGCCAGCAGCTTAGGGGGACAGGACGAAGCTTTCTTT.

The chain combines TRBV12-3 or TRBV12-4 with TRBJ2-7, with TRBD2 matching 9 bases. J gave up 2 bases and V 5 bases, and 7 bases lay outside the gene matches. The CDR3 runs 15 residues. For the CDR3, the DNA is TGTGCCAGCAGTGCCCGCGGGAGGGCCACCTACGAGCAGTACTTC. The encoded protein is CASSARGRATYEQYF.

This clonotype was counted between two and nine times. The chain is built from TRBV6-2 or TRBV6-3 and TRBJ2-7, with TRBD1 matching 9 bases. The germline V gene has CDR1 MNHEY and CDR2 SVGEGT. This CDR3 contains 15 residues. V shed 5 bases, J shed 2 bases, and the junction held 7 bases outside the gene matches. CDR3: CASSDYGQGPYEQYF. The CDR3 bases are TGTGCCAGCAGTGACTACGGACAGGGGCCCTACGAGCAGTACTTC.

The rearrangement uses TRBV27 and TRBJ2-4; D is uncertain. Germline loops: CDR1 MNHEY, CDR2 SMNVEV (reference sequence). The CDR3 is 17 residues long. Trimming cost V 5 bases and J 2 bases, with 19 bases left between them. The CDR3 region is CASSGLGVGSPKNIQYF. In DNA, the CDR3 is TGTGCCAGCAGTGGCCTAGGTGTGGGGTCGCCCAAAAACATTCAGTACTTC.

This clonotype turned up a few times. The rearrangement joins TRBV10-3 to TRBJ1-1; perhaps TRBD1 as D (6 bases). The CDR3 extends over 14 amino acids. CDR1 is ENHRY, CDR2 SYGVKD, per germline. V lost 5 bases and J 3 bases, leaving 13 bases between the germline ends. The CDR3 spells CAISIQGRDTEAFF. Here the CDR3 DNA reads TGTGCCATCAGTATACAGGGTAGGGACACTGAAGCTTTCTTT.

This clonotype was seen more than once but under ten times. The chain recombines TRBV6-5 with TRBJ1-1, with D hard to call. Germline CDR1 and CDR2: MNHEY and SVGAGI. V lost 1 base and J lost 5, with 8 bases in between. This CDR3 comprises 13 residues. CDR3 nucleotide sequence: TGTGCCAGCAGTTACTGGAGAGAAACTGAAGCTTTCTTT. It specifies CASSYWRETEAFF.

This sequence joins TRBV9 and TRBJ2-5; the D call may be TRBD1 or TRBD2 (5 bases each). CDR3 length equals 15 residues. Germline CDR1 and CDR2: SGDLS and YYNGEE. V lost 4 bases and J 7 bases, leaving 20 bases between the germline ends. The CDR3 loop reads CASSNPGRDTGTQYF. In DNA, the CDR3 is TGTGCCAGCAGCAACCCGGGACGAGATACGGGGACCCAGTACTTC.

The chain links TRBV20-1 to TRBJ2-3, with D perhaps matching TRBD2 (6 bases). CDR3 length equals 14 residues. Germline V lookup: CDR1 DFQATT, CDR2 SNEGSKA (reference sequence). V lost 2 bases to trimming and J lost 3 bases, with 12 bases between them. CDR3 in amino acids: CSARRGSLTDTQYF. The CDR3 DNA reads TGCAGTGCTAGACGGGGGAGTCTTACAGATACGCAGTATTTT.

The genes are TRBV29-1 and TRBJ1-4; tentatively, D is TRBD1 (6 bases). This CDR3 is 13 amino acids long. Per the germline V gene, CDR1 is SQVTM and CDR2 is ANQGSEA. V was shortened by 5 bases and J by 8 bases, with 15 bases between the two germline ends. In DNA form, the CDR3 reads TGCAGCGTTCAAGGACAGCTGGGGGAAAAACTGTTTTTT. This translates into CSVQGQLGEKLFF.

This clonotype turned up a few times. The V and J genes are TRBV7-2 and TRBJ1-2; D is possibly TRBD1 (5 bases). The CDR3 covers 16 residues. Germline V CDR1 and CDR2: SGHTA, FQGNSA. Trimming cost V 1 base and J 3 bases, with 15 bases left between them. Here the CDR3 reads CASSLVRAGTHYGYTF. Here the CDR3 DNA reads TGTGCCAGCAGCTTAGTACGAGCAGGGACCCACTATGGCTACACCTTC. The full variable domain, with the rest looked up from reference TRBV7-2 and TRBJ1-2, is GAGVSQSPSNKVTEKGKDVELRCDPISGHTALYWYRQSLGQGLEFLIYFQGNSAPDKSGLPSDRFSAERTGGSVSTLTIQRTQQEDSAVYLCASSLVRAGTHYGYTFGSGTRLTVV.

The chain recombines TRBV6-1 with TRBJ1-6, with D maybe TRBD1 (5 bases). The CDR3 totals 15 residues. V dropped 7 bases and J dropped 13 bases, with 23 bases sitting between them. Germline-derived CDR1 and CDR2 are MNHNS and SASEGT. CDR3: CASTKWAGAGGPLHF. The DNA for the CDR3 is TGTGCCAGCACCAAATGGGCCGGGGCCGGCGGCCCCCTCCACTTT.

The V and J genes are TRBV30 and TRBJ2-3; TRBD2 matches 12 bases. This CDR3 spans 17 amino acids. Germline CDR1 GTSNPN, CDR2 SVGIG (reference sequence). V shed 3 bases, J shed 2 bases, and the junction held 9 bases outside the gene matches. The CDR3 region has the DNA TGTGCCTGGAGGGGTCGGACTAGCGGGGATCCCACAGATACGCAGTATTTT. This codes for CAWRGRTSGDPTDTQYF.

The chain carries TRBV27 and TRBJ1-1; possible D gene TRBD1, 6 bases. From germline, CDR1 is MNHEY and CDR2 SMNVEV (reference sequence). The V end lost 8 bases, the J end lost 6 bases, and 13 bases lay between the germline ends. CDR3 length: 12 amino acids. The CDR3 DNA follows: TGTGCCAGCGTAAGCAAGGGGGCTGAAGCTTTCTTT. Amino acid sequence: CASVSKGAEAFF.

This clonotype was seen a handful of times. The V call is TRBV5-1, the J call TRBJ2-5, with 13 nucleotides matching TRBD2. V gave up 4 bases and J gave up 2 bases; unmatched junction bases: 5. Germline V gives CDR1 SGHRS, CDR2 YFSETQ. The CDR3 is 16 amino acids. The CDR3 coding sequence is TGCGCCAGCAGCCGAAGACTAGCGGGGGGACAAGAGACCCAGTACTTC. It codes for CASSRRLAGGQETQYF.